This is a list of T cell receptor beta chains from one sample in a study of a mutant IDH1 vaccine in newly diagnosed glioma. Which antigens these TCRs recognize remains unknown. TCRdb keeps only in-frame clones here, not all; method: immunoSEQ multiplex PCR. The table records nearly 35,000 clones, roughly 83% of them present only once. The sequenced sample was PBMCs, obtained from a glioma patient whose treatment included an IDH1 peptide vaccine. These receptors all stem from a man aged 25-45 years with glioma. Both conserved end residues are part of each CDR3. D genes are given only for firm matches. For some rows the clone size is stated as once, few or many, or as a class when expanded; others skip it.

v_call,clone_size,d_call,j_call,cdr3_nt,cdr3_aa
TRBV19,-,TRBD1,TRBJ1-5,TGTGCCAGTACTTCGAACAGGGGTCATCAGCCCCAGCATTTT,CASTSNRGHQPQHF
TRBV11-2,-,TRBD2,TRBJ2-7,TGTGCCAGCAGCAAGACTAGCGGGGGCTACGAGCAGTACTTC,CASSKTSGGYEQYF
TRBV7-2,-,-,TRBJ2-7,TGTGCCAGCAGCCCACAAGACTACGAGCAGTACTTC,CASSPQDYEQYF
TRBV7-2,-,TRBD2,TRBJ2-2,TGTGCCAGCAGCGTTACTAGCGGTGCGAACACCGGGGAGCTGTTTTTT,CASSVTSGANTGELFF
TRBV27,-,TRBD1,TRBJ1-2,TGTGCCAGCAGTTCTCGGGGAGGGGGCGCCACCTATGGCTACACCTTC,CASSSRGGGATYGYTF
TRBV19,-,-,TRBJ1-6,TGTGCCAGTAGTCCGGGAAATAATTCACCCCTCCACTTT,CASSPGNNSPLHF
TRBV5-1,-,-,TRBJ2-7,TGCGCCAGCAGCTCTGATTCCTACGAGCAGTACTTC,CASSSDSYEQYF
TRBV19,-,TRBD1,TRBJ1-5,TGTGCCAGTAGTATCCAAGGGACAGATGGTCGGCCCCAGCATTTT,CASSIQGTDGRPQHF
TRBV6-1,few,TRBD1,TRBJ1-5,TGTGCCAGCAGTGAATGGGGACAGGGAGGTCAGCCCCAGCATTTT,CASSEWGQGGQPQHF
TRBV4-1,-,-,TRBJ2-7,TGCGCCAGCAGCCAAGAGCACCGTATCTACGAGCAGTACTTC,CASSQEHRIYEQYF
TRBV7-9,-,-,TRBJ1-2,TGTGCCAGCAGCCGGGGCGACTATGGCTACACCTTC,CASSRGDYGYTF
TRBV6-1,-,-,TRBJ2-1,TGTGCCAGCAGTGAGTTGGGGCCGTACAATGAGCAGTTCTTC,CASSELGPYNEQFF
TRBV30,-,-,TRBJ1-5,TGTGCCTGGAGTGCAGAAGGCCGGGGTGATCAGCCCCAGCATTTT,CAWSAEGRGDQPQHF
TRBV5-1,-,TRBD1,TRBJ2-7,TGCGCCAGCAGCCGAGGTACAGGGGGCTATGGTTACGAGCAGTACTTC,CASSRGTGGYGYEQYF
TRBV19,once,-,TRBJ1-4,TGTGCCAGTAAAGGCCGGGGGTATGAAAAACTGTTTTTT,CASKGRGYEKLFF
TRBV11-2,-,-,TRBJ1-1,TGTGCCAGCAGCTTAGCAGAGAACACTGAAGCTTTCTTT,CASSLAENTEAFF
TRBV9,-,-,TRBJ1-2,TGTGCCAGCAGCGGCGACGGAGCTAACTATGGCTACACCTTC,CASSGDGANYGYTF
TRBV6-6,-,-,TRBJ1-2,TGTGCCAGCAGTTACTCGCCCGAGTATGGCTACACCTTC,CASSYSPEYGYTF
TRBV27,-,-,TRBJ1-2,TGTGCCAGCAGGCCTCGGACACAGGAGAATGGCTACACCTTC,CASRPRTQENGYTF
TRBV29-1,few,-,TRBJ1-1,TGCAGCGTTGAAAGGTCGGTGAACACTGAAGCTTTCTTT,CSVERSVNTEAFF
TRBV5-1,-,-,TRBJ2-5,TGCGCCAGCCGAGTTGGAACCCAAGAGACCCGGTACTTC,CASRVGTQETRYF
TRBV7-2,-,-,TRBJ2-7,TGTGCCAGCAGCTTAGGAAAGGGAGTCAGAACCTACGAGCAGTACTTC,CASSLGKGVRTYEQYF
TRBV2,few,TRBD2,TRBJ2-2,TGTGCCAGCCCCTATCCGGGACTAGCGGGAGTATGGACCGGGGAGCTGTTTTTT,CASPYPGLAGVWTGELFF
TRBV28,few,-,TRBJ1-1,TGTGCCAGCAGTTTATCGGGGGCTGAAGCTTTCTTT,CASSLSGAEAFF
TRBV30,-,-,TRBJ1-1,TGTGCCTGGAGTGTACGCCGGCTTTTCATTCATACTGAAGCTTTCTTT,CAWSVRRLFIHTEAFF
TRBV18,-,-,TRBJ1-5,TGTGCCAGCTCCCCCCGGGGGGACCCGACCCAGCCCCAGCATTTT,CASSPRGDPTQPQHF
TRBV5-1,-,TRBD2,TRBJ2-7,TGCGCCAGCAGCCGGACTAGCGGGGGTTTTCTTTCTAACGAGCAGTACTTC,CASSRTSGGFLSNEQYF
TRBV6-5,once,-,TRBJ1-1,TGTGCCAGCAGTTACAGGATTTTACCGGGTGCCACTGAAGCTTTCTTT,CASSYRILPGATEAFF
TRBV10-1,-,-,TRBJ1-2,TGCGCCAGGGACCGGGACCGCTGTGGCTACACCTTC,CARDRDRCGYTF
TRBV10-1,-,-,TRBJ2-1,TGCGCCAGCAGTGAAGGGCAGACCGAGCAGTTCTTC,CASSEGQTEQFF
TRBV6-1,-,TRBD1,TRBJ2-7,TGTGCCAGCAGGTCCGGGACAGCCTCCTACGAGCAGTACTTC,CASRSGTASYEQYF
TRBV29-1,-,-,TRBJ2-1,TGCAGCGTTGGGACAGATGAGCAGTTCTTC,CSVGTDEQFF
TRBV19,-,-,TRBJ1-5,TGTGCCAGTAGTATTGTTGGGGGCTTTCAGCCCCAGCATTTT,CASSIVGGFQPQHF
TRBV7-3,once,-,TRBJ2-3,TGTGCCAGCAGCCACGACCGTTTGTACGGCACAGATACGCAGTATTTT,CASSHDRLYGTDTQYF
TRBV7-9,-,TRBD1,TRBJ1-4,TGTGCCAGCAGCTTCGGGACAGGGAGCGCAGTAGGAGAAAAACTGTTTTTT,CASSFGTGSAVGEKLFF
TRBV2,-,TRBD1,TRBJ2-1,TGTGCCAGCAATTTTGGGACAGGCGCCTACAATGAGCAGTTCTTC,CASNFGTGAYNEQFF
TRBV12-5,-,-,TRBJ2-2,TGTGCTAGTGGTTTGGGGGGTACCGGGGAGCTGTTTTTT,CASGLGGTGELFF
TRBV5-4,few,-,TRBJ2-7,TGTGCCAGCAGCTTGGAGCCAGGGAGCGAGCAGTACTTC,CASSLEPGSEQYF
TRBV2,-,TRBD1,TRBJ1-5,TGTGCCAGCAGTGCCGGACAGGGGGAAAAGCCCCAGCATTTT,CASSAGQGEKPQHF
TRBV11-2,-,-,TRBJ1-2,TGTGCCAGCAGCCAGGTCTGGGCTGAGGACTATGGCTACACCTTC,CASSQVWAEDYGYTF
TRBV2,-,TRBD1,TRBJ1-4,TGTGCCAGCAGTGTAAGGACAGGGCCCGAAAAACTGTTTTTT,CASSVRTGPEKLFF
TRBV7-9,-,-,TRBJ1-1,TGTGCCAGCAGCTTCCCCCGGGGGCGGCCGAACACTGAAGCTTTCTTT,CASSFPRGRPNTEAFF
TRBV12-5,-,-,TRBJ2-1,TGTGCTAGTGGGGGCAGGGCCCATGAGCAGTTCTTC,CASGGRAHEQFF
TRBV7-9,-,-,TRBJ2-5,TGTGCCAGCAGCCTGTTACCTGCCGGTGGGGACCAGTACTTC,CASSLLPAGGDQYF
TRBV4-1,-,-,TRBJ1-6,TGCGCCAGCAGCCAGCTCGCGAGCTATAATTCACCCCTCCACTTT,CASSQLASYNSPLHF
TRBV9,-,-,TRBJ1-5,TGTGCCAGCAGCCCCGACCCTAGCGGGAATCAGCCCCAGCATTTT,CASSPDPSGNQPQHF
TRBV11-2,-,-,TRBJ2-7,TGTGCCAGCAGCTTAGTACTAGGCTACGAGCAGTACTTC,CASSLVLGYEQYF
TRBV11-1,-,-,TRBJ1-1,TGTGCCAGCAGCTTAGCAAGCCCGCGGACTGAAGCTTTCTTT,CASSLASPRTEAFF
TRBV5-1,few,-,TRBJ1-2,TGCGCCAGCAGTTCGACCCTCGGGGGCTACACCTTC,CASSSTLGGYTF
TRBV29-1,few,-,TRBJ2-3,TGCAGCGTTGAAGACAGCAGGGAGGTAACAGATACGCAGTATTTT,CSVEDSREVTDTQYF
TRBV6-1,-,TRBD1,TRBJ1-4,TGTGCCAGCAGTGAAGAGGAGGGGGCTAGCAAAAATGAAAAACTGTTTTTT,CASSEEEGASKNEKLFF
TRBV19,-,-,TRBJ1-6,TGTGCCAGTAGTATCAGGATACCAGGGGAGAGCTCCTATAATTCACCCCTCCACTTT,CASSIRIPGESSYNSPLHF
TRBV19,-,-,TRBJ2-5,TGTGCCAGTAGTATCCGAGGGGGTGCGTTCTCCGCGGGGGAGACCCAGTACTTC,CASSIRGGAFSAGETQYF
TRBV6-4,-,-,TRBJ2-7,TGTGCCAGCAGTGTCGACACCAGGGGTGAGCAGTACTTC,CASSVDTRGEQYF